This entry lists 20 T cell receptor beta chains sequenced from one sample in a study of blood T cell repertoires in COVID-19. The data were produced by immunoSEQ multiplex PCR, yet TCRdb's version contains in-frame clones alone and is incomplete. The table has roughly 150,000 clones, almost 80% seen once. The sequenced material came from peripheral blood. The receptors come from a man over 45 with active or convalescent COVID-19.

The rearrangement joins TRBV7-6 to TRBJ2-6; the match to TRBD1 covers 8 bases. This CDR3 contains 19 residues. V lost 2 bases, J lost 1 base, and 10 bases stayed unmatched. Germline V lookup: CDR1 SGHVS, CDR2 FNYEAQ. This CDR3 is CASSLLFGTGGSGANVLTF. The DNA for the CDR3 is TGTGCCAGCAGCTTATTATTTGGGACAGGTGGATCTGGGGCCAACGTCCTGACTTTC.

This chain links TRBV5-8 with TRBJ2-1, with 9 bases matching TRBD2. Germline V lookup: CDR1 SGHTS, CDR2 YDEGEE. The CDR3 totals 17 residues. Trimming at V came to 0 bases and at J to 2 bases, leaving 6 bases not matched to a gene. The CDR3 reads CASSLASGIWTYNEQFF. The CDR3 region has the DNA TGTGCCAGCAGCTTGGCTAGCGGGATATGGACCTACAATGAGCAGTTCTTC.

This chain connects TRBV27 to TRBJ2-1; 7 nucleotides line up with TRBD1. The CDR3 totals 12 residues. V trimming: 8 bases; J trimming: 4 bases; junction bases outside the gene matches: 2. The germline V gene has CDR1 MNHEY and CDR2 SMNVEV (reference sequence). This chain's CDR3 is CASQGVYNEQFF. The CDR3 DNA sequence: TGTGCCAGCCAGGGGGTTTACAATGAGCAGTTCTTC.

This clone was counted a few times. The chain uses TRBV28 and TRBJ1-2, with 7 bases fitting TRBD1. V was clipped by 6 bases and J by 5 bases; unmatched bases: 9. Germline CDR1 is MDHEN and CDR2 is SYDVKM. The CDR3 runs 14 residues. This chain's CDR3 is CASSRQGLIYGYTF. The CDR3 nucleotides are TGTGCCAGCAGCAGACAGGGACTTATTTATGGCTACACCTTC.

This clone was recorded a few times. Here the CDR3 reads CASSLATGGPTGELFF. The CDR3 DNA sequence: TGTGCCAGCAGCTTAGCGACGGGAGGGCCCACCGGGGAGCTGTTTTTT. The chain is built from TRBV7-2 and TRBJ2-2, with TRBD2 identical over 8 bases. The CDR3 loop spans 16 amino acids. V dropped 0 bases and J dropped 4; count of bases not matched to a gene: 4. Germline CDR1 SGHTA, CDR2 FQGNSA. Variable domain in full (rest from reference TRBV7-2 and TRBJ2-2): GAGVSQSPSNKVTEKGKDVELRCDPISGHTALYWYRQSLGQGLEFLIYFQGNSAPDKSGLPSDRFSAERTGGSVSTLTIQRTQQEDSAVYLCASSLATGGPTGELFFGEGSRLTVL.

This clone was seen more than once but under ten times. The CDR3 region is CASSFTGGRTEAFF. CDR3 nucleotides: TGTGCCAGCAGCTTTACAGGGGGCAGGACTGAAGCTTTCTTT. The chain combines TRBV7-2 with TRBJ1-1; TRBD1 aligns across 9 bases. The trim removed 3 bases at V and 5 bases at J, leaving 4 bases unmatched. Per germline, CDR1 SGHTA and CDR2 FQGNSA. The CDR3 contains 14 residues.

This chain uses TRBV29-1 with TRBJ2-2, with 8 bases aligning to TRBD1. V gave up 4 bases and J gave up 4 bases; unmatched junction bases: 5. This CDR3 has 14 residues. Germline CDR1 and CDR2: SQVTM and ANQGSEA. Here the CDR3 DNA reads TGCAGCGTTGGCGCAGGGGGCAGCACCGGGGAGCTGTTTTTT. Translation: CSVGAGGSTGELFF.

CDR3 DNA sequence: TGTGCCAGCAGCTTAGGGACTTCGTCCTACAATGAGCAGTTCTTC. Its protein product is CASSLGTSSYNEQFF. The chain is built from TRBV7-6 and TRBJ2-1, with TRBD2 as a possible D gene (5 bases). The CDR3 spans 15 residues. Germline V lookup: CDR1 SGHVS, CDR2 FNYEAQ. The germline V and J ends were trimmed by 1 base and 1 base, with 8 bases remaining between them.

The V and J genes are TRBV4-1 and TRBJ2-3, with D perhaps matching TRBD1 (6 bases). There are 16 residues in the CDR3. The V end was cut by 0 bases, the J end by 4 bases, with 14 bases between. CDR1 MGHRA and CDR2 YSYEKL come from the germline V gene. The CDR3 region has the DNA TGCGCCAGCAGCCAAGATCCAAGCAGGGGCGCAGATACGCAGTATTTT. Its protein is CASSQDPSRGADTQYF.

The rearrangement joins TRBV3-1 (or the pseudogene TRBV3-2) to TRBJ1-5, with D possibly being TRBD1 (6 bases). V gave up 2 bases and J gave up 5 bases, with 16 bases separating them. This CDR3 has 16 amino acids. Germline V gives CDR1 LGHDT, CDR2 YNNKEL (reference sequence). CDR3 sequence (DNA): TGTGCCAGCAGCCAAATTCCGGGGGGCTCGGATCAGCCCCAGCATTTT. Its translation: CASSQIPGGSDQPQHF.

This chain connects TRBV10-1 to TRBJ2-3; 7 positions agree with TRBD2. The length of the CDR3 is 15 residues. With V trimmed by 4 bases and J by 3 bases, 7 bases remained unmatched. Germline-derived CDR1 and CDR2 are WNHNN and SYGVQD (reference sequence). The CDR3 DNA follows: TGCGCCAGCAGTGGGGAGGGATTTCTGACAGATACGCAGTATTTT. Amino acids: CASSGEGFLTDTQYF.

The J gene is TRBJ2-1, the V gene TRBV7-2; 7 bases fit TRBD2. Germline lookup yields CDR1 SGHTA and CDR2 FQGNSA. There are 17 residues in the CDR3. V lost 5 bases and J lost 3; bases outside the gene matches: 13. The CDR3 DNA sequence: TGTGCCAGCAGCCCAGAGGGACTAACAGAATACTACAATGAGCAGTTCTTC. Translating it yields CASSPEGLTEYYNEQFF.

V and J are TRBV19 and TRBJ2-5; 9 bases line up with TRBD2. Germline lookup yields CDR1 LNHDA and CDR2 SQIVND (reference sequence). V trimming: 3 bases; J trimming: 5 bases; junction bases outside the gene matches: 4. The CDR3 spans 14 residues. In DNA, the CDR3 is TGTGCCAGTAGTATGCGGGAGGGCCAGGAGACCCAGTACTTC. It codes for CASSMREGQETQYF.

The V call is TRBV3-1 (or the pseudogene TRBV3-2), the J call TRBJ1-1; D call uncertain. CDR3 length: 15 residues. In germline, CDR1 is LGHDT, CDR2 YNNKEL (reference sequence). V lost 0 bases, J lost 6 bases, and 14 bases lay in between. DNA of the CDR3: TGTGCCAGCAGCCAAGATCTAGGAAACCCCTCTGAAGCTTTCTTT. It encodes CASSQDLGNPSEAFF.

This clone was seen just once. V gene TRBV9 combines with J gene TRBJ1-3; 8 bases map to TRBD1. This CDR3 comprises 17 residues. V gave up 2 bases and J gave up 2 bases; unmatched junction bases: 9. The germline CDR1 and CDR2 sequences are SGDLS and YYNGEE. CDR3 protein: CASSVFSRDRPGNTIYF. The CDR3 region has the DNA TGTGCCAGCAGCGTCTTCTCCCGGGACAGGCCTGGAAACACCATATATTTT.

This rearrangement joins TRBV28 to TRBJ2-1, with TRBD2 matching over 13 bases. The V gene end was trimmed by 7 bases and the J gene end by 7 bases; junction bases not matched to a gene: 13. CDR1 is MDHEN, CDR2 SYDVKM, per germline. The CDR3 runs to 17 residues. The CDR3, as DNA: TGTGCCAGCACTCAACCATGGACTAGCGGGAGAGGAAATGAGCAGTTCTTC. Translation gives CASTQPWTSGRGNEQFF.

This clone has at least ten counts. The CDR3 is CASSGGLAGVVGGELFF. In DNA, the CDR3 is TGCGCCAGCAGCGGGGGACTAGCGGGAGTGGTTGGCGGGGAGCTGTTTTTT. V usage is TRBV5-1 and J usage is TRBJ2-2; 14 bases are shared with TRBD2. Germline V CDR1 and CDR2: SGHRS, YFSETQ. Germline trimming cut 4 bases from V and 7 bases from J; bases unmatched to any gene: 9. The CDR3 consists of 17 residues.

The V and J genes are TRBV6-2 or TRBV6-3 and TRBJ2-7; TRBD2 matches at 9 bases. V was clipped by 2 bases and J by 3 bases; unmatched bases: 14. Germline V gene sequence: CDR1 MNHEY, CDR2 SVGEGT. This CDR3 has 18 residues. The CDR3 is CASSYPGLRLAGNYEQYF. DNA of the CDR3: TGTGCCAGCAGTTACCCGGGGCTACGGCTAGCGGGAAACTACGAGCAGTACTTC.

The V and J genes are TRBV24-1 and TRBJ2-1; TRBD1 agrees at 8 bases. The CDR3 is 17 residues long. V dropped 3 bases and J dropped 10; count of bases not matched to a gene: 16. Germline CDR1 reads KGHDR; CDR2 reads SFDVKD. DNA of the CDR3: TGTGCCACCAGTGATCCGGACAGGGCCAAAACGCGTGGGGAGCAGTTCTTC. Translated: CATSDPDRAKTRGEQFF.

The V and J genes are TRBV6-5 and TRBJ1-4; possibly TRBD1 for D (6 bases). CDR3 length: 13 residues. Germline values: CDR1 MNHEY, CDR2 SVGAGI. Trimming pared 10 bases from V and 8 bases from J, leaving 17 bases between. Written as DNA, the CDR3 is TGTGCCACCGACAGGTCGGCGAAGGAAAAACTGTTTTTT. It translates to CATDRSAKEKLFF.